The clone carrying this T cell receptor beta chain was seen a few times. Antigen specificity is unknown. The sample is drawn from a study of T cell repertoires in cytomegalovirus infection. Looking at the study overall: Public TCR beta signatures provided an indication of both CMV infection and a matching HLA type.

Study-level findings and limits: Based on cumulative public TCR beta family frequency, carriers of CMV plus the relevant HLA were identified. Across the ex vivo response, the dominant clonotypes were HLA-C-restricted CMV-specific TCR beta clonotypes.

TCRdb called the reads again in MiXCR, with one record for every CDR3 protein. The repertoire includes about 360,000 distinct CDR3 sequences, 15% to 20% of them detected once, and 7.5% to 9.5% sits in the top ten. The CDR3 is 15 residues long. The J segment lost 2 bases and the V segment lost 4 bases, leaving 4 bases of the junction unmatched. CDR1 is KGHDR and CDR2 is SFDVKD in the germline V gene. The clonotype was recovered from a human donor in good health (CMV status not recorded). Some clones in this sample may be carry-over from other donors' samples. This rearrangement joins TRBV24-1 to TRBJ2-1; 7 positions match TRBD2. The sample was PBMCs. The CDR3 sequence is CATSETSSPYNEQFF. The CDR3 bases are TGTGCCACCAGTGAGACTAGCTCCCCCTACAATGAGCAGTTCTTC.